The sequence of this TCR beta chain was determined in a study of cytomegalovirus exposure and HLA in healthy donors. The study, taken as a whole, reports: Only CMV serostatus was available as immune exposure information. Further analysis was carried out later, and it showed several of the most significant clusters appearing linked to common viral pathogens. Analysis was carried out at a later point, and it linked a missense DCLRE1C variant to TCR beta V- and J-gene trimming.

In regard to this clone: As yet, its antigen is unknown.

This CDR3 spans 14 amino acids. Germline CDR1 and CDR2: LNHDA and SQIVND (reference sequence). Trimming cost V 4 bases and J 4 bases, with 13 bases left between them. The PCR was carried out with 60 Vbeta primers and 13 Jbeta primers. Clones were read by immunoSEQ multiplex PCR, and TCRdb kept only the in-frame ones, dropping some. The sample records fewer than 250,000 clones, 60% to 80% being singletons. This chain links TRBV19 with TRBJ1-1, with a weak D call TRBD1 (5 bases). This TCR was recovered from a woman aged 25 to 39 in good health and CMV-seropositive. Sequenced material: PBMCs. CDR3 sequence: CASSTGLVGTEAFF. The CDR3 DNA sequence: TGTGCCAGTAGTACGGGACTTGTGGGCACTGAAGCTTTCTTT. The full variable domain, rest sourced from reference TRBV19 and TRBJ1-1, is DGGITQSPKYLFRKEGQNVTLSCEQNLNHDAMYWYRQDPGQGLRLIYYSQIVNDFQKGDIAEGYSVSREKKESFPLTVTSAQKNPTAFYLCASSTGLVGTEAFFGQGTRLTVV.